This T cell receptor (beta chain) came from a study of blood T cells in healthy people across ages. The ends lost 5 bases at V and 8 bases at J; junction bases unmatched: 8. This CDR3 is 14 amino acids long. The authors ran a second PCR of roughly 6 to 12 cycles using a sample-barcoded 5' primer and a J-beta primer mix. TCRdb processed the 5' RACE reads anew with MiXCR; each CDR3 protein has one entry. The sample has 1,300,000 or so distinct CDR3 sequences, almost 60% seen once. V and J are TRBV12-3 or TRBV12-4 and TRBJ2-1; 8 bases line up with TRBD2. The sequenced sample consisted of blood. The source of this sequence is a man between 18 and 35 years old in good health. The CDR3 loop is CASSTGTSNYEQFF. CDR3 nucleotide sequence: TGTGCCAGCAGTACCGGGACTAGTAATTATGAGCAGTTCTTC.